The 26 T cell receptor beta chains listed next were all sequenced from one sample in a study of blood T cell repertoires in COVID-19. The protocol was immunoSEQ multiplex PCR, while the TCRdb copy is restricted to in-frame clones and leaves out a portion. The data hold approximately 140,000 clones, with around 90% observed a single time. Sequencing was done on a sample of peripheral blood. These receptors were obtained from an older woman with active or convalescent COVID-19.

V gene TRBV15 combines with J gene TRBJ1-2; the D gene is possibly TRBD1 (5 bases). The germline CDR1 and CDR2 sequences are LNHNV and YYDKDF (reference sequence). The CDR3 loop spans 14 amino acids. V gave up 3 bases and J gave up 5 bases, with 13 bases separating them. The CDR3 nucleotides are TGTGCCACCAGCAGCTCAGGGAATAATTATGGCTACACCTTC. Residues: CATSSSGNNYGYTF.

The chain joins TRBV30 to TRBJ1-5; 11 bases fit TRBD1. The germline gives CDR1 GTSNPN, CDR2 SVGIG (reference sequence). The junction had 2 bases not matched to a gene; V was cut back by 1 base and J by 6 bases. There are 14 residues in the CDR3. In DNA, the CDR3 is TGTGCCTGGAGTGGGACAGGGGGCCTTCAGCCCCAGCATTTT. Encoded protein: CAWSGTGGLQPQHF.

This chain links TRBV9 with TRBJ2-7; TRBD2 agrees at 10 bases. This CDR3 region has 15 residues. J gave up 3 bases and V 0 bases, and 3 bases lay outside the gene matches. The germline CDR1 and CDR2 sequences are SGDLS and YYNGEE. The CDR3 loop reads CASSVDTSGVYEQYF. DNA for the CDR3: TGTGCCAGCAGCGTAGACACTAGCGGGGTCTACGAGCAGTACTTC.

CDR3 nucleotides: TGTGCCATCAGAGTACTAGCGGGGGGAGGGGATGAGCAGTTCTTC. Encoded protein: CAIRVLAGGGDEQFF. The rearrangement uses TRBV10-3 and TRBJ2-1; 12 bases align to TRBD2. V was clipped by 6 bases and J by 8 bases; unmatched bases: 8. From germline, CDR1 is ENHRY and CDR2 SYGVKD. This CDR3 has 15 residues.

V usage is TRBV18 and J usage is TRBJ1-3, with 7 bases lining up with TRBD1. CDR3 length: 18 amino acids. V lost 3 bases to trimming and J lost 0 bases; unmatched junction nucleotides: 11. Germline V CDR1 and CDR2: KGHSH, LQKENI. The CDR3 loop is CASSPETPGQYSGNTIYF. CDR3 nucleotides: TGTGCCAGCTCACCGGAAACCCCGGGACAGTACTCTGGAAACACCATATATTTT. Full variable domain (rest looked up from reference TRBV18 and TRBJ1-3): NAGVMQNPRHLVRRRGQEARLRCSPMKGHSHVYWYRQLPEEGLKFMVYLQKENIIDESGMPKERFSAEFPKEGPSILRIQQVVRGDSAAYFCASSPETPGQYSGNTIYFGEGSWLTVV.

Only one count was recorded for this clone. This sequence joins TRBV4-3 and TRBJ2-7; 10 nucleotides align to TRBD2. CDR1 is LGHNA, CDR2 YSLEER, per germline. The V gene end was trimmed by 1 base and the J gene end by 9 bases; junction bases not matched to a gene: 6. This CDR3 has 14 residues. CDR3 amino acids: CASSQGSGGARQYF. CDR3 nucleotides: TGCGCCAGCAGCCAAGGAAGCGGGGGGGCTCGGCAGTACTTC.

This chain links TRBV19 with TRBJ2-7; 7 nucleotides align to TRBD1. This CDR3 has 13 amino acids. CDR1 LNHDA and CDR2 SQIVND come from the germline V gene (reference sequence). Unmatched junction bases numbered 3, after V lost 6 bases and J lost 1 base. CDR3: CASSNRGSYEQYF. The CDR3 nucleotides are TGTGCCAGTAGCAACAGGGGATCCTACGAGCAGTACTTC.

This clone was seen a few times. This rearrangement joins TRBV5-6 to TRBJ1-6, with TRBD1 matching over 9 bases. V was pared by 5 bases and J by 3 bases, with 3 bases of the junction left unmatched. CDR1 is SGHDT and CDR2 is YYEEEE in the germline V gene. This CDR3 comprises 15 residues. The DNA of the CDR3 is TGTGCCAGCAGTCGACAGGGGGACTATAATTCACCCCTCCACTTT. Protein product: CASSRQGDYNSPLHF. Full variable domain (rest looked up from reference TRBV5-6 and TRBJ1-6): DAGVTQSPTHLIKTRGQQVTLRCSPKSGHDTVSWYQQALGQGPQFIFQYYEEEERQRGNFPDRFSGHQFPNYSSELNVNALLLGDSALYLCASSRQGDYNSPLHFGNGTRLTVT.

The chain joins TRBV27 to TRBJ1-3, with a possible D match to TRBD1 (5 bases). CDR1 is MNHEY and CDR2 is SMNVEV in the germline V gene (reference sequence). V was pared by 5 bases and J by 0 bases, with 11 bases between. The CDR3 contains 15 residues. DNA for the CDR3: TGTGCCAGCAGTATGACAGCTTACTCTGGAAACACCATATATTTT. It translates to CASSMTAYSGNTIYF.

The chain combines TRBV27 with TRBJ2-7, with D maybe TRBD1 (5 bases). Trimming removed 0 bases at V and 5 bases at J, with 14 bases between. The CDR3 loop spans 15 amino acids. Per the germline V gene, CDR1 is MNHEY and CDR2 is SMNVEV (reference sequence). The DNA for the CDR3 is TGTGCCAGCAGTTTATCGGTGGAAGGGGTCCACGAGCAGTACTTC. Its protein is CASSLSVEGVHEQYF.

The J gene is TRBJ2-2, the V gene TRBV30, with 9 positions matching TRBD1. There are 16 residues in the CDR3. The germline gives CDR1 GTSNPN, CDR2 SVGIG (reference sequence). The junction had 8 bases not matched to a gene; V was cut back by 2 bases and J by 4 bases. In nucleotides, the CDR3 is TGTGCCTGGAGTCCGACCGGGACAGGGCTCACCGGGGAGCTGTTTTTT. Protein sequence: CAWSPTGTGLTGELFF.

V and J are TRBV6-5 and TRBJ1-4; 9 nucleotides line up with TRBD1. Germline V gene data show CDR1 as MNHEY and CDR2 as SVGAGI. The CDR3 has 15 amino acids. Trimming cost V 3 bases and J 8 bases; bases outside gene matches: 7. CDR3 nucleotides: TGTGCCAGCAGTTATAACGGACAGGGGAAGGAAAAACTGTTTTTT. This translates into CASSYNGQGKEKLFF.

This clone has just one count. The chain combines TRBV29-1 with TRBJ2-7; a weak D match, TRBD2 (5 bases). The CDR3 has 12 residues. Trimming removed 6 bases from V and 3 bases from J, with 12 bases in between. CDR1 is SQVTM, CDR2 ANQGSEA, per germline. The chain's CDR3 is CSVSDRDYEQYF. CDR3 coding DNA: TGCAGCGTGAGCGACCGGGACTACGAGCAGTACTTC.

This clone was counted a few times. The chain is built from TRBV4-3 and TRBJ1-1; TRBD1 might be the D (6 bases). The CDR3 loop spans 14 amino acids. Germline assignment: CDR1 LGHNA and CDR2 YSLEER. Trimming shortened V by 0 bases and J by 8 bases, and 13 bases separated the two germline ends. CDR3 coding DNA: TGCGCCAGCAGCCAAGAAGGCGGGGGCGAAGAAGCTTTCTTT. As protein: CASSQEGGGEEAFF.

The genes are TRBV5-5 and TRBJ1-1, with 8 bases matching TRBD1. Germline lookup yields CDR1 SGHKS and CDR2 YYEKEE (reference sequence). This CDR3 is built from 13 residues. The trim removed 3 bases at V and 6 bases at J, leaving 4 bases unmatched. The CDR3 region is CASSWDRKAEAFF. The DNA for the CDR3 is TGTGCCAGCAGCTGGGACAGGAAGGCTGAAGCTTTCTTT. The whole variable domain, filled in from reference TRBV5-5 and TRBJ1-1, reads DAGVTQSPTHLIKTRGQQVTLRCSPISGHKSVSWYQQVLGQGPQFIFQYYEKEERGRGNFPDRFSARQFPNYSSELNVNALLLGDSALYLCASSWDRKAEAFFGQGTRLTVV.

V and J are TRBV25-1 and TRBJ1-6; no clear D. Looked up from germline, CDR1 is MGHDK and CDR2 is SYGVNS. The germline V and J ends were trimmed by 4 bases and 8 bases, with 15 bases remaining between them. This CDR3 has 15 amino acids. CDR3 protein: CASSGPAVSDSPLHF. CDR3 DNA sequence: TGTGCCAGCAGTGGCCCCGCGGTGTCGGATTCACCCCTCCACTTT.

This chain connects TRBV20-1 to TRBJ2-2; 11 bases agree with TRBD1. Germline CDR1 reads DFQATT; CDR2 reads SNEGSKA (reference sequence). CDR3 length equals 14 residues. V shed 3 bases and J 4 bases; nucleotides not matched to a gene: 1. CDR3 region: CSASGTGGTGELFF. The DNA of the CDR3 is TGCAGTGCTAGTGGGACAGGGGGCACCGGGGAGCTGTTTTTT.

The V call is TRBV5-1, the J call TRBJ2-7, with D possibly being TRBD1 (5 bases). V lost 0 bases, J lost 5 bases, and 12 bases lay in between. Germline values: CDR1 SGHRS, CDR2 YFSETQ. The CDR3 is 14 residues long. The CDR3 here is CASSLERSGNEQYF. CDR3 DNA sequence: TGCGCCAGCAGCTTGGAACGATCAGGGAACGAGCAGTACTTC.

V gene TRBV21-1 combines with J gene TRBJ1-6; whether TRBD1, the table's D call, matches the DNA was not checked. TRBV21-1 has pseudogene status. The CDR3 totals 18 residues. The CDR3 coding sequence is TGTGCCAGCAGCAAAGCGGTTTGGGCGCAACCTAATAATTCACCCCTCCACTTT. As protein: CASSKAVWAQPNNSPLHF.

The chain links TRBV2 to TRBJ2-1; tentatively, D is TRBD2 (6 bases). Germline CDR1 and CDR2: SNHLY and FYNNEI. The CDR3 is 14 amino acids. The V gene lost 0 bases and the J gene lost 9 bases, with 12 bases spanning the gap. CDR3: CASSEAVEGIEQFF. The CDR3 nucleotides are TGTGCCAGCAGTGAAGCGGTGGAGGGTATTGAGCAGTTCTTC.

CDR3 in DNA: TGTGCCAGCAGCGCAATCGAGGACACTGAAGCTTTCTTT. Its protein is CASSAIEDTEAFF. The rearrangement uses TRBV6-5 and TRBJ1-1; no reliable D call. The CDR3 totals 13 residues. V shed 6 bases and J shed 3 bases, with 11 bases lying between them. Germline loops: CDR1 MNHEY, CDR2 SVGAGI.

The J gene is TRBJ1-2, the V gene TRBV19; 9 nucleotides agree with TRBD1. The CDR3 loop spans 14 amino acids. V was clipped by 8 bases and J by 4 bases; unmatched bases: 8. Germline V lookup: CDR1 LNHDA, CDR2 SQIVND (reference sequence). The CDR3 region is CASDNPGQGYGYTF. The CDR3, as DNA: TGTGCCAGTGACAATCCGGGACAGGGCTATGGCTACACCTTC.

This chain links TRBV18 with TRBJ2-3; the match to TRBD1 covers 7 bases. Germline V lookup: CDR1 KGHSH, CDR2 LQKENI. V shed 2 bases, J shed 4 bases, and the junction held 3 bases outside the gene matches. The CDR3 has 14 residues. This CDR3 reads CASSPKGAADTQYF. DNA of the CDR3: TGTGCCAGCTCACCAAAGGGGGCGGCAGATACGCAGTATTTT. The entire variable domain, with the rest obtained from reference TRBV18 and TRBJ2-3, is as follows: NAGVMQNPRHLVRRRGQEARLRCSPMKGHSHVYWYRQLPEEGLKFMVYLQKENIIDESGMPKERFSAEFPKEGPSILRIQQVVRGDSAAYFCASSPKGAADTQYFGPGTRLTVL.

The chain is built from TRBV6-1 and TRBJ1-5; 10 bases are shared with TRBD1. V shed 3 bases, J shed 3 bases, and the junction held 2 bases outside the gene matches. CDR1 is MNHNS and CDR2 is SASEGT in the germline V gene. The CDR3 sequence is 15 residues long. The CDR3 nucleotides are TGTGCCAGCAGTGACGGGACAGGGGCCAATCAGCCCCAGCATTTT. It specifies CASSDGTGANQPQHF.

The chain is built from TRBV2 and TRBJ1-5, with D uncertain. The CDR3 is made up of 15 amino acids. Trimming left V 3 bases short and J 4 bases short, with 13 bases between. Germline CDR1 and CDR2: SNHLY and FYNNEI. The CDR3 loop is CASSDRGIENQPQHF. DNA of the CDR3: TGTGCCAGCAGTGACAGAGGGATCGAAAATCAGCCCCAGCATTTT.

The chain employs TRBV25-1 and TRBJ1-2; 7 nucleotides match TRBD1. The CDR3 is 12 residues long. The ends lost 8 bases at V and 5 bases at J; junction bases unmatched: 5. CDR1 and CDR2 (germline): MGHDK, SYGVNS. CDR3 nucleotide sequence: TGTGCCAGCTCTCGGGACAGTTATGGCTACACCTTC. Its protein product is CASSRDSYGYTF.